Sequencing of this T cell receptor beta chain was carried out in a study of blood T cell repertoires in COVID-19 (dated by TCRdb to the early 2020s). At the level of the whole study: The collaborator samples originated in the United States, Italy and Spain and spanned the acute and convalescent phases of COVID-19. A freely available public database, intended as a resource for researchers studying the immune response to SARS-CoV-2, is where the repertoires were released. The sample metadata nearly always contained a de-identified subject ID, COVID-19 status, age in years and sex. The prospective study material was composed of cDNA or gDNA derived from T cells, B-cell-depleted T cells, or PBMCs. The samples were drawn from the first 160 participants of the ongoing ImmuneRACE study and from 1,200 or so subjects provided by 6 global collaborators. HLA class I and class II types, where available, came from metadata supplied by the sample provider rather than from assay-based typing. The dataset comprised deeply sampled blood TCRbeta repertoires from subjects exposed to, actively infected with, or recovered from COVID-19.

Beyond this particular receptor, the publication reports: How much clinical and demographic metadata was included differed by source and by participant, and the metadata was provided uncurated.

In the case of this clone: Its antigen remains undetermined. The input lacks base qualities; no much larger clone sits a single base away.

In the prospective study, participants were about 18 to 89 years old, resided in 20 to 30 geographic areas of the United States, and were enrolled through a virtual design. To assign participants to cohorts, the prospective study relied on clinical history that participants themselves reported in a screening survey and a study questionnaire. For ImmuneRACE Cohort 3, a participant was defined as recovered based on two consecutive negative NP/OP PCR tests, clearance by a healthcare professional, or resolution of symptoms. In the prospective study, whole blood, serum and a nasopharyngeal or oropharyngeal swab were collected from each participant by mobile phlebotomists. Participants in the prospective study had the option to provide additional blood draws and questionnaires over an approximately 2-month period. Before DNA extraction, blood samples from the prospective study were shipped at room temperature or frozen.

The immunoSEQ Assay, a bias-controlled multiplex PCR, was used to amplify TCRbeta CDR3 regions from genomic DNA. As for how the authors treated the data: The number of nucleated cells in each sample was estimated by amplification of reference gene primers within the assay. To quantify the absolute abundance of each unique TCRbeta CDR3 rearrangement, sequence reads were collapsed and filtered. For each sample, productive Simpson clonality was calculated as the square root of Simpson's diversity index across productive rearrangements. TCRdb stores this immuneACCESS table with in-frame sequences only. Part of the clones is absent; in the studies checked, under half of the shortfall reflects unresolved V genes, and no reason is known for the rest. The V and J calls and clone size are taken from that table; D and trimming were inferred from the DNA. This sample is represented by 50,000 to 80,000 clones; 85% to 90% of them were singletons. The top ten hold 10% of the sample.

This sequence originates from a middle-aged woman who had recovered from COVID-19. Sequencing input: PBMCs or T cells enriched from blood (not recorded which).

DNA sequence: TGTGCCAGCAGCCGGCGCGGACAGGGCTCCTCCTACGAGCAGTACTTC. Its protein reads: CASSRRGQGSSYEQYF. The V and J genes are TRBV3-1 (or the pseudogene TRBV3-2) and TRBJ2-7, with 8 central nucleotides matching TRBD1. Germline trimming amounts to 4 bases on V and 0 bases on J, with 8 as the count of junction bases outside the gene matches. CDR1 and CDR2 are drawn from the germline V gene (reference sequence): LGHDT, YNNKEL. Reading from cysteine to phenylalanine, the CDR3 counts 16 amino acids. The read is trimmed to its CDR3 DNA, 48 bases read in frame from base 1.